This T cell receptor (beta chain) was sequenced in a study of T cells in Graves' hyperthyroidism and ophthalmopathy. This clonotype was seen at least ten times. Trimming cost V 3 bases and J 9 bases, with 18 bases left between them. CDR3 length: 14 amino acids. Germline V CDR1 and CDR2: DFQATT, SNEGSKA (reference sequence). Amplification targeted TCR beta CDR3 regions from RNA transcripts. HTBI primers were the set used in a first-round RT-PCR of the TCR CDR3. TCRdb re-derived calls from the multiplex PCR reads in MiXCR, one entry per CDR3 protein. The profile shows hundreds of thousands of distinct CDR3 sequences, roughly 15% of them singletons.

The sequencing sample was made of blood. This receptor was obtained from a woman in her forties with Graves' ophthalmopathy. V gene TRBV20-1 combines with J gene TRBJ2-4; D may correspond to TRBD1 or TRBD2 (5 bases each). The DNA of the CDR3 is TGCAGTGCTAGTCTCAAGGCAGGGACGGGCATTCAGTACTTC. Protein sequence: CSASLKAGTGIQYF.